This TCR beta chain comes out of a study of T cell repertoires in cytomegalovirus infection. Study overall: Public TCR beta signatures were indicative of both CMV infection and a matching HLA type. General study results and limits: Carriers of CMV and the relevant HLA type were discriminated by public TCR beta frequency. Within the response measured ex vivo, HLA-C-restricted CMV-specific TCR beta clonotypes were dominant.

For this clonotype: Antigen unknown.

TCRdb re-analysed the reads in MiXCR, keeping a single row per CDR3 protein. Counted here are about 320,000 distinct CDR3 sequences, around 9.5% occurring once; the ten biggest clones make up approximately 4.7%. Germline CDR1 MNHEY, CDR2 SVGEGT. Trimming took 0 bases from V and 10 from J; bases not matched to a gene: 18. The CDR3 consists of 18 residues. Sample: PBMCs. This receptor was obtained from a human donor in good health (CMV status not recorded). Some clones in this sample may be carry-over from other donors' samples. V gene TRBV6-2 or TRBV6-3 combines with J gene TRBJ2-1; TRBD2 agrees at 7 bases. The DNA for the CDR3 is TGTGCCAGCAGTTACTCAGGCGTTGGCGGGAGTAGTCCTTCGGAGCAGTTCTTC. This sequence encodes CASSYSGVGGSSPSEQFF.